What follows are 21 T cell receptor beta chains derived from one specimen sequenced in a study of blood T cell repertoires in COVID-19. The data were produced by immunoSEQ multiplex PCR, yet TCRdb's version contains in-frame clones alone and is incomplete. Found here are 300,000 to 400,000 clones, around 87% of them singletons; the top ten hold about 6.9%. The material sequenced was peripheral blood. The source of these receptors is a woman in her forties or fifties with COVID-19, enrolled during active disease.

This clone was observed once. J is TRBJ1-4 and V is TRBV5-1; 9 nucleotides match TRBD1. From germline, CDR1 is SGHRS and CDR2 YFSETQ. The length of the CDR3 is 14 residues. Germline trimming cut 1 base from V and 8 bases from J; bases unmatched to any gene: 3. CDR3: CASSLRQGGEKLFF. CDR3 DNA: TGCGCCAGCAGCTTGAGACAGGGGGGCGAAAAACTGTTTTTT.

V usage is TRBV5-4 and J usage is TRBJ2-3; 9 bases are shared with TRBD1. After removal of 2 bases from V and 3 bases from J, the junction contained 4 bases not matched to a gene. This CDR3 is 15 amino acids long. CDR1 and CDR2 from the germline V gene are SGHNT and YYREEE (reference sequence). CDR3 amino acids: CASSLQGAGTDTQYF. The CDR3 DNA is TGTGCCAGCAGCTTACAGGGGGCGGGTACAGATACGCAGTATTTT.

The genes are TRBV5-8 and TRBJ2-3; 12 bases map to TRBD2. Unmatched junction bases numbered 4, after V lost 2 bases and J lost 0 bases. Per germline, CDR1 SGHTS and CDR2 YDEGEE. The CDR3 contains 17 residues. The CDR3 coding sequence is TGTGCCAGCAGCTTTACTAGCGGGAGGTTTAGCACAGATACGCAGTATTTT. This gives the protein CASSFTSGRFSTDTQYF.

This chain joins TRBV2 and TRBJ1-1, with D hard to call. In germline, CDR1 is SNHLY, CDR2 FYNNEI. The length of the CDR3 is 13 residues. The ends were cut back, 6 bases at V and 0 bases at J, with 8 bases in the middle. As DNA, the CDR3 is TGTGCCAGCAGCGCGGCGATGAACACTGAAGCTTTCTTT. Its translation: CASSAAMNTEAFF.

Turning to this clone: In the same sample, other DNA sequences code for this CDR3. CDR3 loop: CASSPDRENSPLHF. CDR3 DNA: TGTGCCAGCAGCCCGGACAGGGAGAACTCACCCCTCCACTTT. The rearrangement uses TRBV7-9 and TRBJ1-6, with 8 nucleotides matching TRBD1. The CDR3 is 14 residues long. After removal of 5 bases from V and 10 bases from J, the junction contained 7 bases not matched to a gene. From germline, CDR1 is SEHNR and CDR2 FQNEAQ (reference sequence).

The chain has TRBV25-1 and TRBJ2-1; no clear D gene. The CDR3 is 10 amino acids. Germline V gives CDR1 MGHDK, CDR2 SYGVNS. This CDR3 reads CASSYNEQFF. DNA of the CDR3: TGTGCTAGCTCCTACAATGAGCAGTTCTTC.

This chain connects TRBV6-5 to TRBJ2-7; the match to TRBD2 covers 7 bases. Germline V gene lookup returns CDR1 MNHEY and CDR2 SVGAGI. Trimming at V came to 6 bases and at J to 4 bases, leaving 3 bases not matched to a gene. This CDR3 contains 12 residues. The CDR3 bases are TGTGCCAGCAGGATGGGGGGGTACGAGCAGTACTTC. As protein: CASRMGGYEQYF.

The CDR3 is CASSKGDRVGDSNQPQHF. In DNA, the CDR3 is TGTGCCAGCAGCAAAGGGGACAGGGTTGGGGATAGCAATCAGCCCCAGCATTTT. V and J are TRBV21-1 and TRBJ1-5; TRBD1 was called by the table and not checked on the DNA. TRBV21-1 is classified as a pseudogene. The CDR3 is 18 amino acids.

V and J are TRBV5-6 and TRBJ2-1, with 12 bases fitting TRBD2. Per germline, CDR1 SGHDT and CDR2 YYEEEE. The trim removed 4 bases at V and 5 bases at J, leaving 4 bases unmatched. This CDR3 spans 15 amino acids. The CDR3 DNA sequence: TGTGCCAGCAGCCTGGGACTAGCGGGTCACAATGAGCAGTTCTTC. Protein sequence: CASSLGLAGHNEQFF. Combining the CDR3 with reference TRBV5-6 and TRBJ2-1 gives the whole variable domain DAGVTQSPTHLIKTRGQQVTLRCSPKSGHDTVSWYQQALGQGPQFIFQYYEEEERQRGNFPDRFSGHQFPNYSSELNVNALLLGDSALYLCASSLGLAGHNEQFFGPGTRLTVL.

The CDR3 reads CSVDPSGATNYGYTF. The CDR3, as DNA: TGCAGCGTGGACCCCAGCGGAGCAACTAACTATGGCTACACCTTC. J is TRBJ1-2 and V is TRBV29-1; no reliable D call. Germline loops: CDR1 SQVTM, CDR2 ANQGSEA. The V end lost 6 bases, the J end lost 0 bases, and 17 bases lay between the germline ends. The CDR3 totals 15 residues.

This clone was seen only once. The chain couples TRBV5-1 to TRBJ1-4; TRBD1 matches 8 bases. Germline CDR1 and CDR2: SGHRS and YFSETQ. V was clipped by 5 bases and J by 0 bases; unmatched bases: 12. This CDR3 contains 18 residues. The DNA of the CDR3 is TGCGCCAGCAGTGCGACAGGGGCGCGACGGTCAACTAATGAAAAACTGTTTTTT. Protein: CASSATGARRSTNEKLFF. Together with reference TRBV5-1 and TRBJ1-4, the CDR3 gives the full variable domain: KAGVTQTPRYLIKTRGQQVTLSCSPISGHRSVSWYQQTPGQGLQFLFEYFSETQRNKGNFPGRFSGRQFSNSRSEMNVSTLELGDSALYLCASSATGARRSTNEKLFFGSGTQLSVL.

This clone was counted between two and nine times. The V call is TRBV5-1, the J call TRBJ2-7; TRBD2 is a possible D gene (5 bases). Per germline, CDR1 SGHRS and CDR2 YFSETQ. Trimming removed 4 bases at V and 0 bases at J, with 14 bases between. This CDR3 contains 15 residues. Here the CDR3 DNA reads TGCGCCAGCAGCCTCCGGGGTTACAGCTCCTACGAGCAGTACTTC. Protein sequence: CASSLRGYSSYEQYF.

The chain uses TRBV7-9 and TRBJ2-5, with 7 bases matching TRBD2. This CDR3 has 15 residues. V was pared by 5 bases and J by 4 bases, with 10 bases of the junction left unmatched. CDR1 and CDR2 from the germline V gene are SEHNR and FQNEAQ (reference sequence). CDR3 protein: CASSPPLPGGETQYF. As DNA, the CDR3 is TGTGCCAGCAGCCCCCCCCTTCCGGGGGGAGAGACCCAGTACTTC.

This chain connects TRBV5-1 to TRBJ2-2; no clear D gene. V lost 4 bases and J lost 6, with 13 bases in between. Germline CDR1 reads SGHRS; CDR2 reads YFSETQ. The CDR3 is 14 residues long. The CDR3 region is CASSARLGPGELFF. The CDR3 DNA is TGCGCCAGCAGCGCACGTCTAGGTCCCGGGGAGCTGTTTTTT. Drawing the rest from reference TRBV5-1 and TRBJ2-2, the complete variable domain is KAGVTQTPRYLIKTRGQQVTLSCSPISGHRSVSWYQQTPGQGLQFLFEYFSETQRNKGNFPGRFSGRQFSNSRSEMNVSTLELGDSALYLCASSARLGPGELFFGEGSRLTVL.

The rearrangement uses TRBV7-9 and TRBJ2-7; the match to TRBD1 covers 10 bases. Germline CDR1 and CDR2: SEHNR and FQNEAQ (reference sequence). V gave up 5 bases and J gave up 2 bases; unmatched junction bases: 3. The CDR3 is made up of 14 amino acids. The CDR3: CASSTGQGAYEQYF. The CDR3, as DNA: TGTGCCAGCAGCACCGGACAGGGGGCCTACGAGCAGTACTTC.

The chain recombines TRBV30 with TRBJ2-3; possible D gene TRBD1, 6 bases. Between the trimmed V and J ends, which lost 0 bases and 4 bases, there was a span of 11 bases. The CDR3 covers 14 residues. CDR1 is GTSNPN and CDR2 is SVGIG in the germline V gene (reference sequence). This chain's CDR3 is CAWSVLRGSDTQYF. CDR3 nucleotides: TGTGCCTGGAGTGTACTCAGGGGTTCAGATACGCAGTATTTT.

This clone was detected once. This CDR3 reads CASSLGQGSNQPQHF. The CDR3 region has the DNA TGTGCCAGCAGCTTGGGACAGGGTAGCAATCAGCCCCAGCATTTT. The chain is built from TRBV11-3 and TRBJ1-5, with 9 bases that match TRBD1. Germline assignment: CDR1 SGHNT and CDR2 YENEEA. The CDR3 runs to 15 residues. The junction had 0 bases not matched to a gene; V was cut back by 3 bases and J by 0 bases.

J is TRBJ2-3 and V is TRBV6-2 or TRBV6-3; 9 bases fit TRBD2. With V trimmed by 2 bases and J by 4 bases, 4 bases remained unmatched. The CDR3 runs 15 residues. Germline CDR1 reads MNHEY; CDR2 reads SVGEGT. The CDR3 DNA reads as TGTGCCAGCAGTTACGTAGCGGGAGTATCAGATACGCAGTATTTT. Translating it yields CASSYVAGVSDTQYF.

The V and J genes are TRBV30 and TRBJ2-3, with 7 bases aligning to TRBD2. With V trimmed by 5 bases and J by 5 bases, 10 bases remained unmatched. CDR1 is GTSNPN, CDR2 SVGIG, per germline (reference sequence). There are 14 residues in the CDR3. Here the CDR3 reads CAWGPGLILDTQYF. CDR3 in DNA: TGTGCCTGGGGTCCGGGACTAATTTTAGATACGCAGTATTTT. Full variable domain (outside the CDR3, taken from reference TRBV30 and TRBJ2-3): SQTIHQWPATLVQPVGSPLSLECTVEGTSNPNLYWYRQAAGRGLQLLFYSVGIGQISSEVPQNLSASRPQDRQFILSSKKLLLSDSGFYLCAWGPGLILDTQYFGPGTRLTVL.

This sequence joins TRBV30 and TRBJ2-4; 7 bases fit TRBD2. The J segment lost 6 bases and the V segment lost 4 bases, leaving 3 bases of the junction unmatched. The CDR3 spans 12 residues. The germline gives CDR1 GTSNPN, CDR2 SVGIG (reference sequence). CDR3 sequence (DNA): TGTGCCTGGAAGACGGGAGGAAACATTCAGTACTTC. Protein product: CAWKTGGNIQYF.

V is TRBV18 and J is TRBJ1-1; D unresolved. There are 12 residues in the CDR3. The V gene lost 1 base and the J gene lost 8 bases, with 8 bases spanning the gap. Germline assignment: CDR1 KGHSH and CDR2 LQKENI. DNA for the CDR3: TGTGCCAGCTCACCACTCGGGTCGGAAGCTTTCTTT. Translated: CASSPLGSEAFF.